Listed here are 28 T cell receptor beta chains from one sample, sequenced in a study of blood T cell repertoires in COVID-19. Sequencing used immunoSEQ multiplex PCR; TCRdb keeps in-frame clones, though not all of them. Of 90,000 or so clones listed, approximately 87% are singletons. The sequenced sample was peripheral blood. These receptors were collected from a human donor in a cohort sampled during active COVID-19.

The rearrangement joins TRBV10-3 to TRBJ1-1; 7 bases map to TRBD1. Germline assignment: CDR1 ENHRY and CDR2 SYGVKD. V was clipped by 1 base and J by 7 bases; unmatched bases: 6. This CDR3 contains 14 residues. The CDR3 sequence is CAISEWGTVHEAFF. The CDR3, as DNA: TGTGCCATCAGTGAGTGGGGGACAGTTCATGAAGCTTTCTTT.

This rearrangement joins TRBV5-1 to TRBJ2-7, with 8 positions matching TRBD2. The germline gives CDR1 SGHRS, CDR2 YFSETQ. CDR3 size: 17 residues. V was pared by 4 bases and J by 6 bases, with 18 bases of the junction left unmatched. The CDR3 coding sequence is TGCGCCAGCAGCCCCCGCGAGAGCCGGGGGGGATGGGGCGAGCAGTACTTC. Its protein is CASSPRESRGGWGEQYF.

The sample holds one count of this clone. V and J are TRBV5-1 and TRBJ1-1; D is unclear. Trimming cost V 1 base and J 0 bases, with 7 bases left between them. The CDR3 totals 14 residues. Germline V gives CDR1 SGHRS, CDR2 YFSETQ. The chain's CDR3 is CASSLFSLNTEAFF. Here the CDR3 DNA reads TGCGCCAGCAGCTTGTTCAGTCTGAACACTGAAGCTTTCTTT.

The chain is built from TRBV5-1 and TRBJ1-2, with D maybe TRBD1 (5 bases). Trimming removed 0 bases from V and 6 bases from J, with 9 bases in between. The CDR3 contains 13 residues. The germline CDR1 and CDR2 sequences are SGHRS and YFSETQ. CDR3 sequence reads: CASSLGQPNGYTF. For the CDR3, the DNA is TGCGCCAGCAGCTTGGGACAGCCCAATGGCTACACCTTC.

This clone was seen only once. V and J are TRBV5-1 and TRBJ2-1, with 11 positions matching TRBD2. CDR1 and CDR2 (germline): SGHRS, YFSETQ. This CDR3 is built from 17 residues. Trimming cost V 4 bases and J 7 bases; bases outside gene matches: 13. CDR3 amino acids: CASSPLPGTSGGNEQFF. The CDR3 bases are TGCGCCAGCAGCCCGCTCCCAGGCACTAGCGGGGGTAATGAGCAGTTCTTC.

V is TRBV6-5 and J is TRBJ2-7; TRBD1 is a possible D gene (6 bases). The CDR3 length is 14 residues. The V end lost 6 bases, the J end lost 1 base, and 13 bases lay between the germline ends. CDR1 and CDR2 (germline): MNHEY, SVGAGI. CDR3 amino acids: CASRSGQGSYEQYF. The CDR3 coding sequence is TGTGCCAGCAGATCAGGGCAGGGGTCCTACGAGCAGTACTTC.

Notes on this clone: In the same sample, other DNA sequences code for this CDR3. CDR3 residues: CASSYPRGGADTQYF. DNA for the CDR3: TGTGCCAGCAGTTACCCCCGTGGGGGCGCAGATACGCAGTATTTT. The rearrangement links TRBV6-2 or TRBV6-3 to TRBJ2-3; TRBD1 might be the D (6 bases). CDR1 is MNHEY and CDR2 is SVGEGT in the germline V gene. The V end was cut by 2 bases, the J end by 4 bases, with 13 bases between. The CDR3 runs to 15 residues.

The chain recombines TRBV6-2 or TRBV6-3 with TRBJ2-4; D ambiguous. V lost 1 base and J lost 5, with 9 bases in between. The CDR3 consists of 14 residues. Germline CDR1 is MNHEY and CDR2 is SVGEGT. CDR3 nucleotide sequence: TGTGCCAGCAGTTACTATAATACAGAAAACATTCAGTACTTC. Amino acid sequence: CASSYYNTENIQYF.

V and J are TRBV27 and TRBJ2-1, with 11 nucleotides matching TRBD2. This CDR3 contains 17 residues. Trimming at V came to 5 bases and at J to 7 bases, leaving 13 bases not matched to a gene. The germline CDR1 and CDR2 sequences are MNHEY and SMNVEV (reference sequence). The CDR3 here is CASSPRRLAGFGNEQFF. The CDR3 coding sequence is TGTGCCAGCAGTCCCCGTCGACTAGCGGGATTTGGGAATGAGCAGTTCTTC.

The J gene is TRBJ1-2, the V gene TRBV6-6; D might be TRBD1 (5 bases). From germline, CDR1 is MNHNY and CDR2 SVGAGI (reference sequence). This CDR3 contains 16 residues. Deletions cut 0 bases from V and 1 base from J, with 12 bases between. CDR3 in amino acids: CASSYSTRVDNYGYTF. The CDR3 DNA reads TGTGCCAGCAGTTACTCCACCAGGGTCGATAACTATGGCTACACCTTC.

This clone came up once. The chain carries TRBV6-1 and TRBJ2-1, with D perhaps TRBD1 (5 bases). Germline V gives CDR1 MNHNS, CDR2 SASEGT. V was shortened by 3 bases and J by 7 bases, with 10 bases between the two germline ends. The CDR3 has 13 amino acids. DNA of the CDR3: TGTGCCAGCAGTGATCGTCAGGGTAATGAGCAGTTCTTC. Amino acids: CASSDRQGNEQFF.

J is TRBJ2-2 and V is TRBV19, with TRBD2 matching 14 bases. Germline values: CDR1 LNHDA, CDR2 SQIVND (reference sequence). CDR3 length: 18 residues. The V segment lost 7 bases and the J segment 3 bases; nucleotides outside the gene matches: 10. The CDR3 loop reads CASTTTSGGAWYTGELFF. CDR3 coding DNA: TGTGCCAGTACAACGACTAGCGGGGGGGCATGGTACACCGGGGAGCTGTTTTTT.

V and J are TRBV29-1 and TRBJ1-5; 10 bases are shared with TRBD1. The CDR3 extends over 15 amino acids. Trimming removed 7 bases from V and 3 bases from J; junction bases left unmatched: 9. Germline lookup yields CDR1 SQVTM and CDR2 ANQGSEA. CDR3 nucleotide sequence: TGCAGCGCGGCATCCGGGACAGGGGCCAATCAGCCCCAGCATTTT. It is translated as CSAASGTGANQPQHF.

This sequence joins TRBV28 and TRBJ1-4, with D tentatively TRBD1 (6 bases). V was shortened by 8 bases and J by 8 bases, with 15 bases between the two germline ends. The CDR3 contains 13 residues. Looked up from germline, CDR1 is MDHEN and CDR2 is SYDVKM. The CDR3 DNA follows: TGTGCCAGCCGTTACAGGGCAGGGGAAAAACTGTTTTTT. It yields the protein CASRYRAGEKLFF.

V is TRBV14 and J is TRBJ1-2; possibly TRBD1 for D (5 bases). CDR1 and CDR2 from the germline V gene are SGHDN and FVKESK. The CDR3 is 16 amino acids. V gave up 0 bases and J gave up 9 bases, with 20 bases separating them. CDR3 in amino acids: CASSQDWGSYSQSYTF. Written as DNA, the CDR3 is TGTGCCAGCAGCCAAGATTGGGGCAGCTACTCCCAAAGCTACACCTTC.

This sequence joins TRBV6-5 and TRBJ2-7; D gene uncertain. Germline V gene lookup returns CDR1 MNHEY and CDR2 SVGAGI. CDR3 length equals 14 residues. Trimming cost V 5 bases and J 5 bases, with 16 bases left between them. For the CDR3, the DNA is TGTGCCAGCAGTCGGCTCGGGTTATTCGACGAGCAGTACTTC. This translates into CASSRLGLFDEQYF.

The chain carries TRBV7-6 and TRBJ2-3; possibly TRBD1 for D (7 bases). V lost 1 base and J 5 bases, leaving 16 bases between the germline ends. CDR1 SGHVS and CDR2 FNYEAQ come from the germline V gene. The CDR3 runs 16 residues. The CDR3 DNA sequence: TGTGCCAGCAGCTTAGGGGCAGGGGGGATTCAAGATACGCAGTATTTT. Its translation is CASSLGAGGIQDTQYF.

V usage is TRBV9 and J usage is TRBJ2-1, with TRBD2 identical over 14 bases. After removal of 2 bases from V and 2 bases from J, the junction contained 12 bases not matched to a gene. The CDR3 extends over 20 amino acids. Germline V lookup: CDR1 SGDLS, CDR2 YYNGEE. Written as DNA, the CDR3 is TGTGCCAGCAGCGTTACTTCCGGGACTAGCGGGAGTCGGACCTACAATGAGCAGTTCTTC. Its translation is CASSVTSGTSGSRTYNEQFF.

The chain carries TRBV3-1 (or the pseudogene TRBV3-2) and TRBJ1-2; no firm D call. CDR3 size: 14 residues. V dropped 0 bases and J dropped 3 bases, with 8 bases sitting between them. Germline CDR1 is LGHDT and CDR2 is YNNKEL (reference sequence). The CDR3 DNA reads as TGTGCCAGCAGCCAAGAAGGAGTTTACTATGGCTACACCTTC. Amino acids: CASSQEGVYYGYTF.

The chain employs TRBV11-1 and TRBJ1-6; 7 bases match TRBD1. Germline loops: CDR1 SGHAT, CDR2 FQDESV (reference sequence). The CDR3 spans 14 residues. Trimming at V came to 3 bases and at J to 6 bases, leaving 2 bases not matched to a gene. DNA of the CDR3: TGTGCCAGCAGCTTTCCAGGGGGTAATTCACCCCTCCACTTT. It yields the protein CASSFPGGNSPLHF.

This clone was observed a few times. This chain links TRBV28 with TRBJ2-7; TRBD1 aligns across 10 bases. The junction had 5 bases not matched to a gene; V was cut back by 4 bases and J by 2 bases. This CDR3 has 15 amino acids. Germline V gene sequence: CDR1 MDHEN, CDR2 SYDVKM. CDR3 bases: TGTGCCAGCAGTTCCACGGGACAGGGGACCTACGAGCAGTACTTC. It is translated as CASSSTGQGTYEQYF.

CDR3 sequence (DNA): TGCGCCAGCAGCGAGGGGGGACAGGGGGACACAGATACGCAGTATTTT. This translates into CASSEGGQGDTDTQYF. The rearrangement joins TRBV5-1 to TRBJ2-3, with 11 bases that match TRBD1. The V segment lost 4 bases and the J segment 2 bases; nucleotides outside the gene matches: 6. The CDR3 length is 16 residues. Germline V CDR1 and CDR2: SGHRS, YFSETQ.

The V gene is TRBV5-1, the J gene TRBJ2-1; TRBD1 matches at 8 bases. V dropped 7 bases and J dropped 8; count of bases not matched to a gene: 11. In germline, CDR1 is SGHRS, CDR2 YFSETQ. CDR3 size: 14 residues. The CDR3 sequence: CASPGQAEGDEQFF. For the CDR3, the DNA is TGCGCCAGCCCGGGACAGGCCGAGGGGGATGAGCAGTTCTTC.

This rearrangement joins TRBV19 to TRBJ2-5, with TRBD2 matching 7 bases. CDR3 size: 13 residues. The V gene's germline CDR1 is LNHDA and CDR2 SQIVND (reference sequence). Trimming removed 6 bases from V and 6 bases from J; junction bases left unmatched: 7. In nucleotides, the CDR3 is TGTGCCAGTAGACCCGGGGGAGGGAAGACCCAGTACTTC. Protein product: CASRPGGGKTQYF.

This clone was picked up a small number of times. The rearrangement uses TRBV6-2 or TRBV6-3 and TRBJ2-1; 15 bases are a match to TRBD2. V lost 6 bases and J lost 3; bases outside the gene matches: 9. The CDR3 length is 18 residues. Germline V gene sequence: CDR1 MNHEY, CDR2 SVGEGT. CDR3 DNA: TGTGCCAGCAGCATCCGGACTAGCGGGAGGGCCGACTACAATGAGCAGTTCTTC. This codes for CASSIRTSGRADYNEQFF.

This clone was recorded a few times. The CDR3 spells CASSQSMTVANYGYTF. The CDR3 DNA is TGCGCCAGCAGCCAATCTATGACAGTCGCTAACTATGGCTACACCTTC. The V call is TRBV4-3, the J call TRBJ1-2, with D maybe TRBD1 (5 bases). Per germline, CDR1 LGHNA and CDR2 YSLEER. This CDR3 is 16 amino acids long. V dropped 2 bases and J dropped 0 bases, with 13 bases sitting between them.

The chain employs TRBV28 and TRBJ1-1; maybe TRBD1 (5 bases). This CDR3 is 13 amino acids long. Per germline, CDR1 MDHEN and CDR2 SYDVKM. Trimming took 6 bases from V and 6 from J, leaving 14 bases between them. The CDR3 reads CASRIREVAEAFF. The CDR3 nucleotides are TGTGCCAGCAGGATCAGGGAAGTGGCTGAAGCTTTCTTT. Full variable domain (outside the CDR3, taken from reference TRBV28 and TRBJ1-1): DVKVTQSSRYLVKRTGEKVFLECVQDMDHENMFWYRQDPGLGLRLIYFSYDVKMKEKGDIPEGYSVSREKKERFSLILESASTNQTSMYLCASRIREVAEAFFGQGTRLTVV.

The V gene is TRBV2, the J gene TRBJ2-2; 9 nucleotides align to TRBD2. The CDR3 totals 16 residues. The ends lost 4 bases at V and 8 bases at J; junction bases unmatched: 11. Germline loops: CDR1 SNHLY, CDR2 FYNNEI. CDR3 sequence: CASSVDSGGPIGELFF. CDR3 nucleotides: TGTGCCAGCAGTGTCGATAGCGGGGGACCCATAGGGGAGCTGTTTTTT.